The 27 T cell receptor beta chains given below trace back to one sample, sequenced in a study of cytomegalovirus exposure and HLA in healthy donors. Generated by immunoSEQ multiplex PCR, the TCRdb table keeps only in-frame clones and is missing some. Of approximately 140,000 clones listed, 88% are singletons. Sequenced sample: PBMCs. The receptors were sampled from a young woman in good health and CMV-seropositive.

This clone was observed once. The CDR3 DNA sequence: TGTGCCACCAGCATAGGGGGGGGTCTGGGTAATGAGCAGTTCTTC. This codes for CATSIGGGLGNEQFF. V is TRBV15 and J is TRBJ2-1; a possible D gene is TRBD2 (7 bases). The V end lost 4 bases, the J end lost 7 bases, and 17 bases lay between the germline ends. The CDR3 covers 15 residues. Germline assignment: CDR1 LNHNV and CDR2 YYDKDF (reference sequence). Variable domain in full (rest from reference TRBV15 and TRBJ2-1): DAMVIQNPRYQVTQFGKPVTLSCSQTLNHNVMYWYQQKSSQAPKLLFHYYDKDFNNEADTPDNFQSRRPNTSFCFLDIRSPGLGDTAMYLCATSIGGGLGNEQFFGPGTRLTVL.

V and J are TRBV20-1 and TRBJ2-7, with unresolved D. V lost 6 bases and J 4 bases, leaving 7 bases between the germline ends. CDR1 and CDR2 (germline): DFQATT, SNEGSKA (reference sequence). This CDR3 has 10 amino acids. The CDR3 sequence is CSARVYEQYF. The DNA of the CDR3 is TGCAGTGCACGGGTTTACGAGCAGTACTTC.

For the CDR3, the DNA is TGTGCCAGTAGTATGAGGGGGGAGGGGATGGAGACCCAGTACTTC. Protein sequence: CASSMRGEGMETQYF. The chain joins TRBV19 to TRBJ2-5; D is possibly TRBD2 (7 bases). Germline V CDR1 and CDR2: LNHDA, SQIVND (reference sequence). Trimming removed 3 bases from V and 5 bases from J, with 16 bases in between. This CDR3 comprises 15 residues.

J is TRBJ2-5 and V is TRBV29-1, with TRBD1 matching 8 bases. V trimming: 6 bases; J trimming: 2 bases; junction bases outside the gene matches: 5. The germline V gene encodes CDR1 SQVTM and CDR2 ANQGSEA. This CDR3 is built from 13 residues. The CDR3, as DNA: TGCAGCGTGGATGACAGGGGACAAGAGACCCAGTACTTC. Translated, it gives CSVDDRGQETQYF.

This clone was seen a handful of times. The V and J genes are TRBV2 and TRBJ1-6; D is possibly TRBD1 (6 bases). V was trimmed by 1 base and J by 5 bases, leaving 12 bases between them. Germline CDR1 reads SNHLY; CDR2 reads FYNNEI. CDR3 length: 16 amino acids. The CDR3 sequence is CASSEGGGGNNSPLHF. The DNA of the CDR3 is TGTGCCAGCAGTGAAGGGGGAGGGGGTAATAATTCACCCCTCCACTTT.

This sequence joins TRBV19 and TRBJ2-1, with a tentative D call TRBD1 (5 bases). Germline CDR1 LNHDA, CDR2 SQIVND (reference sequence). The CDR3 is made up of 14 amino acids. V gave up 5 bases and J gave up 8 bases, with 16 bases separating them. The CDR3 DNA sequence: TGTGCCAGTAGTCCGCAGGGAATAGGGTATGAGCAGTTCTTC. Amino acid sequence: CASSPQGIGYEQFF.

A remark on this clone: Mismatch with germline at one junction end may stem from a read error. The chain joins TRBV7-2 to TRBJ2-7; 7 bases line up with TRBD2. The germline V gene encodes CDR1 SGHTA and CDR2 FQGNSA. The CDR3 consists of 14 residues. CDR3 DNA: TGTGCCAGCAGCTTAGCGGAGGGAGGGTTCAGGTGGACGTTC. It specifies CASSLAEGGFRWTF.

The rearrangement uses TRBV16 and TRBJ2-7; tentative D call: TRBD2 (5 bases). CDR3 length: 15 residues. The germline V gene encodes CDR1 KGHSY and CDR2 FQNENV. Trimming shortened V by 0 bases and J by 6 bases, and 15 bases separated the two germline ends. The CDR3: CASSQSGGVAGEQYF. CDR3 coding DNA: TGTGCCAGCAGCCAATCTGGTGGCGTGGCGGGCGAGCAGTACTTC.

The V call is TRBV29-1, the J call TRBJ1-1; TRBD1 might be the D (5 bases). The germline V gene encodes CDR1 SQVTM and CDR2 ANQGSEA. The V gene lost 6 bases and the J gene lost 3 bases, with 14 bases spanning the gap. The CDR3 extends over 13 amino acids. The CDR3 loop reads CSVASGGDTEAFF. CDR3 sequence (DNA): TGCAGCGTAGCCTCCGGAGGGGACACTGAAGCTTTCTTT.

The chain combines TRBV5-1 with TRBJ1-1; D gene uncertain. Germline CDR1 reads SGHRS; CDR2 reads YFSETQ. V was cut by 3 bases and J by 4 bases, with 16 bases left in between. The CDR3 runs to 15 residues. CDR3 sequence: CASSSDSRRSTEAFF. Here the CDR3 DNA reads TGCGCCAGCAGCTCTGATTCCAGGAGGAGCACTGAAGCTTTCTTT.

A single count supports this clone. This chain joins TRBV25-1 and TRBJ2-7; D not resolved. Germline CDR1 MGHDK, CDR2 SYGVNS. V shed 9 bases and J shed 0 bases, with 18 bases lying between them. This CDR3 has 15 residues. CDR3 nucleotide sequence: TGTGCCAGTGAAGACCGAGGATCCCCCTCCTACGAGCAGTACTTC. Translating it yields CASEDRGSPSYEQYF.

The chain carries TRBV9 and TRBJ2-1; 7 bases are shared with TRBD2. V trimming: 0 bases; J trimming: 7 bases; junction bases outside the gene matches: 7. Germline values: CDR1 SGDLS, CDR2 YYNGEE. The CDR3 loop spans 15 amino acids. CDR3 nucleotides: TGTGCCAGCAGCGTAGGACTAGCAGTGGCTAATGAGCAGTTCTTC. This gives the protein CASSVGLAVANEQFF.

V usage is TRBV6-5 and J usage is TRBJ1-2; 8 bases fit TRBD1. V shed 4 bases and J 4 bases; nucleotides not matched to a gene: 5. This CDR3 region has 14 residues. The germline V gene has CDR1 MNHEY and CDR2 SVGAGI. CDR3 amino acids: CASSLGQEAYGYTF. Here the CDR3 DNA reads TGTGCCAGCAGTTTGGGACAGGAGGCCTATGGCTACACCTTC.

J is TRBJ2-5 and V is TRBV6-1, with D perhaps matching TRBD1 (5 bases). V gave up 6 bases and J gave up 3 bases, with 17 bases separating them. Germline V gene sequence: CDR1 MNHNS, CDR2 SASEGT. There are 15 residues in the CDR3. Here the CDR3 DNA reads TGTGCCAGCAGGTTCCGCGGCAGGGCAGAAGAGACCCAGTACTTC. Its protein is CASRFRGRAEETQYF.

The chain recombines TRBV30 with TRBJ1-6, with 10 bases aligning to TRBD1. In germline, CDR1 is GTSNPN, CDR2 SVGIG (reference sequence). The CDR3 is 14 amino acids. Germline trimming cut 3 bases from V and 9 bases from J; bases unmatched to any gene: 5. The CDR3 is CAWRGQGTVSPLHF. The CDR3 DNA reads as TGTGCCTGGAGGGGACAGGGGACGGTTTCACCCCTCCACTTT.

The chain couples TRBV5-4 to TRBJ2-2, with 7 bases that match TRBD2. CDR1 and CDR2 from the germline V gene are SGHNT and YYREEE (reference sequence). The CDR3 spans 17 residues. Trimming removed 2 bases from V and 0 bases from J; junction bases left unmatched: 7. CDR3: CASSFLFSGSNTGELFF. The CDR3 DNA is TGTGCCAGCAGCTTCCTTTTTAGCGGGTCGAACACCGGGGAGCTGTTTTTT.

The rearrangement links TRBV30 to TRBJ1-2; TRBD1 aligns across 7 bases. Germline loops: CDR1 GTSNPN, CDR2 SVGIG (reference sequence). This CDR3 comprises 12 residues. V was clipped by 7 bases and J by 8 bases; unmatched bases: 10. The CDR3 sequence is CASKNRGYGYTF. The CDR3 coding sequence is TGTGCCTCAAAAAACAGGGGATACGGCTACACCTTC.

V usage is TRBV7-9 and J usage is TRBJ2-1, with TRBD1 matching over 8 bases. CDR1 is SEHNR and CDR2 is FQNEAQ in the germline V gene (reference sequence). The CDR3 has 16 residues. V shed 4 bases and J 0 bases; nucleotides not matched to a gene: 5. The CDR3 is CASSSRTGYSYNEQFF. The CDR3 nucleotides are TGTGCCAGCAGCTCCAGGACAGGGTACTCCTACAATGAGCAGTTCTTC.

This chain connects TRBV27 to TRBJ2-7, with 9 bases identical to TRBD1. V gave up 3 bases and J gave up 3 bases; unmatched junction bases: 3. This CDR3 is 14 amino acids long. Looked up from germline, CDR1 is MNHEY and CDR2 is SMNVEV (reference sequence). CDR3 residues: CASSLGQGYYEQYF. CDR3 sequence (DNA): TGTGCCAGCAGTTTGGGACAGGGCTACTACGAGCAGTACTTC.

The chain uses TRBV5-1 and TRBJ2-1; D perhaps matches TRBD2 (6 bases). Trimming cost V 2 bases and J 0 bases, with 9 bases left between them. This CDR3 comprises 15 residues. Germline CDR1 is SGHRS and CDR2 is YFSETQ. The CDR3 DNA reads as TGCGCCAGCAGCTTAAGCGGGCACTCCTACAATGAGCAGTTCTTC. Its protein product is CASSLSGHSYNEQFF.

The rearrangement links TRBV6-5 to TRBJ2-1; unclear D gene. The germline V gene encodes CDR1 MNHEY and CDR2 SVGAGI. CDR3 length equals 15 residues. V was shortened by 0 bases and J by 0 bases, with 6 bases between the two germline ends. The CDR3 is CASSYSRSSYNEQFF. The CDR3 DNA reads as TGTGCCAGCAGTTACTCGCGGAGCTCCTACAATGAGCAGTTCTTC.

The chain combines TRBV4-2 with TRBJ2-3, with D uncertain. CDR1 LGHNA and CDR2 YNFKEQ come from the germline V gene. The germline V and J ends were trimmed by 1 base and 2 bases, with 13 bases remaining between them. CDR3 length: 16 residues. The CDR3 DNA reads as TGTGCCAGCAGCCAAGGTTCAGCGAGACTCACAGATACGCAGTATTTT. This sequence encodes CASSQGSARLTDTQYF.

This sequence joins TRBV5-6 and TRBJ1-2, with TRBD1 matching over 7 bases. This CDR3 is 16 amino acids long. The V gene end was trimmed by 4 bases and the J gene end by 5 bases; junction bases not matched to a gene: 14. Germline V gene lookup returns CDR1 SGHDT and CDR2 YYEEEE. CDR3 nucleotide sequence: TGTGCCAGCAGCCCGTCCAGGGGGACCTCCTTTTATGGCTACACCTTC. Translation gives CASSPSRGTSFYGYTF.

The J gene is TRBJ2-2, the V gene TRBV18; 14 bases are shared with TRBD2. CDR1 is KGHSH and CDR2 is LQKENI in the germline V gene. J gave up 5 bases and V 3 bases, and 5 bases lay outside the gene matches. The CDR3 totals 17 residues. The CDR3 sequence: CASSPGGLAGGTGELFF. The DNA of the CDR3 is TGTGCCAGCTCACCCGGCGGACTAGCGGGAGGAACCGGGGAGCTGTTTTTT.

The gene calls are TRBV10-2 and TRBJ2-2; 7 nucleotides match TRBD2. Unmatched junction bases numbered 2, after V lost 3 bases and J lost 7 bases. The CDR3 extends over 13 amino acids. In germline, CDR1 is WSHSY, CDR2 SAAADI. The CDR3 loop is CASSEREGGELFF. The CDR3 DNA is TGCGCCAGCAGTGAAAGGGAGGGCGGGGAGCTGTTTTTT.

The table lists this clone with a count of one. The CDR3 sequence is CASSIDLEGGPGYGYTF. In DNA form, the CDR3 reads TGTGCCAGTAGTATAGATCTGGAGGGGGGGCCCGGCTATGGCTACACCTTC. This chain joins TRBV19 and TRBJ1-2, with TRBD1 as a possible D gene (6 bases). V gave up 0 bases and J gave up 4 bases, with 18 bases separating them. Germline CDR1 LNHDA, CDR2 SQIVND (reference sequence). This CDR3 is 17 amino acids long.

This clone was recorded only once. In DNA form, the CDR3 reads TGTGCCAGCAGTTTTCTACGTGGGGAGCTGTTTTTT. Translating gives CASSFLRGELFF. This rearrangement joins TRBV28 to TRBJ2-2; no reliable D call. Germline CDR1 is MDHEN and CDR2 is SYDVKM. This CDR3 comprises 12 residues. Trimming left V 3 bases short and J 8 bases short, with 7 bases between. Combining the CDR3 with reference TRBV28 and TRBJ2-2 gives the whole variable domain DVKVTQSSRYLVKRTGEKVFLECVQDMDHENMFWYRQDPGLGLRLIYFSYDVKMKEKGDIPEGYSVSREKKERFSLILESASTNQTSMYLCASSFLRGELFFGEGSRLTVL.